A selection of T cell receptor beta chains follows, all from one sample in a study of T cells after yellow fever vaccination. TCRdb reprocessed the 5' RACE reads via MiXCR and lists one record per CDR3 protein. The sample includes 230,000 or so distinct CDR3 sequences, around 6.7% of them seen just once. The sequencing used CD4+ T cells sorted from PBMCs, collected on the day of the yellow fever booster vaccination. The receptors were gathered from a man between 25 and 39 years old who received the YFV17D yellow fever vaccine. The conserved cysteine and the conserved F or W are not part of the CDR3 here.

j_call | v_call | cdr3_aa
TRBJ2-3 | TRBV29-1 | SVESSLVKTQY
TRBJ2-2 | TRBV13 | ASSLRTSGNTGELF
TRBJ2-6 | TRBV2 | ASSGQAGANVLT
TRBJ2-1 | TRBV20-1 | SAAQPNEQF
TRBJ2-7 | TRBV5-1 | ASSQTGQGGSYEQY
TRBJ2-2 | TRBV12-3/TRBV12-4 | ASSFKTGGVTGELF
TRBJ2-2 | TRBV5-1 | ASKGAAGGPGELF
TRBJ2-2 | TRBV5-6 | ASSFSAKRDTGELF
TRBJ2-7 | TRBV10-3 | AISLGLAANYEQY
TRBJ1-5 | TRBV20-1 | SAVVGAGSNQPQH
TRBJ2-1 | TRBV5-1 | ASSLVGGGNEQF
TRBJ1-5 | TRBV12-3/TRBV12-4 | ASSQRVQPQH
TRBJ2-1 | TRBV5-1 | ASSLTSGRYSYNEQF
TRBJ2-3 | TRBV4-3 | ASSQDSGRRGTQY
TRBJ2-1 | TRBV10-2 | ASSSSVTSGRISGPNEQF
TRBJ2-3 | TRBV5-1 | ASSLRGETDTQY
TRBJ2-2 | TRBV7-2 | ASSLAGPAGPNTGELF
TRBJ2-6 | TRBV30 | ARNLGQGTSSGANVLT
TRBJ2-7 | TRBV27 | ASSRSLLPYEQY
TRBJ2-3 | TRBV7-2 | ASSLRTGSADTQY
TRBJ2-3 | TRBV4-3 | ASSQDGLSGADTQY
TRBJ2-7 | TRBV19 | ASNQGVYSYEQY
TRBJ1-2 | TRBV20-1 | TTQGTGANYGYT
TRBJ1-1 | TRBV11-2 | ASSPEGRIEARNTEAF
TRBJ1-4 | TRBV15 | ATGRAGNEKLF
TRBJ2-7 | TRBV20-1 | SAPTGQGFYEQY
TRBJ2-3 | TRBV2 | ASRENFDTQY
TRBJ2-3 | TRBV18 | ASSGQPTDTQY
TRBJ1-4 | TRBV6-5 | ASTLTRGEKLF
TRBJ2-5 | TRBV5-1 | ASRLGLAGRETQY
TRBJ1-3 | TRBV7-6 | ASSLVPDASSGNTIY
TRBJ2-3 | TRBV20-1 | SANLAGTDTQY
TRBJ2-7 | TRBV5-1 | ASSLGLDPYEQY
TRBJ1-5 | TRBV20-1 | SAKSSGGGNQPQH
TRBJ1-1 | TRBV5-6 | ASSLPLGAEAF
TRBJ2-7 | TRBV7-6 | ASSFEAGEQY
TRBJ2-5 | TRBV18 | ASSPTGGWETQY
TRBJ2-4 | TRBV29-1 | SVGNREGIQY
TRBJ2-7 | TRBV7-6 | ASSLLGSHYEQY
TRBJ2-1 | TRBV9 | ASSVSSGSYNEQF
TRBJ1-2 | TRBV7-2 | ASSLWLESNYGYT
TRBJ1-1 | TRBV30 | AWSADRGLATEAF
TRBJ1-1 | TRBV5-1 | ASSLEQVMNTEAF